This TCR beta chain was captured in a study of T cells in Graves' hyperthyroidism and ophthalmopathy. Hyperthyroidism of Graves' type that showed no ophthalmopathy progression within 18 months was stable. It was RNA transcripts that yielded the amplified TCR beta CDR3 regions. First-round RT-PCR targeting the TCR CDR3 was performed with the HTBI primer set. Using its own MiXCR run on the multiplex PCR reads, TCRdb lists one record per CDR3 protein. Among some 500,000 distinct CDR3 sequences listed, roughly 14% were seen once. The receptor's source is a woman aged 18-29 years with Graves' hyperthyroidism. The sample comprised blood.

The CDR3 coding sequence is TGTGCCCGAATCAACAGAGACACTGAAGCTTTCTTT. This codes for CARINRDTEAFF. The chain joins TRBV30 to TRBJ1-1; D gene unclear. V was pared by 8 bases and J by 3 bases, with 13 bases between. This CDR3 has 12 residues. Germline assignment: CDR1 GTSNPN and CDR2 SVGIG (reference sequence). Variable domain in full (rest from reference TRBV30 and TRBJ1-1): SQTIHQWPATLVQPVGSPLSLECTVEGTSNPNLYWYRQAAGRGLQLLFYSVGIGQISSEVPQNLSASRPQDRQFILSSKKLLLSDSGFYLCARINRDTEAFFGQGTRLTVV.